The next 7 T cell receptor beta chains were all read from a single sample in a study of shared clonotypes between healthy human individuals. It was CD45RO-negative cells, positively selected for CCR7, that made up naive CD8 cells, with terminally differentiated effector memory CD45RA+ cells excluded. Only in-frame clones appear in the TCRdb table, and some are missing; sequencing was by immunoSEQ multiplex PCR. Found here are more than 2 million clones, 90% to 95% of them singletons; the top ten hold under 2%. Sequences were obtained from naive CD8+ T cells from PBMCs. The receptors were gathered from a young man in good health. Some clones in this sample may be carry-over from other donors' samples.

This sequence joins TRBV29-1 and TRBJ2-1, with 9 bases matching TRBD1. V was clipped by 7 bases and J by 1 base; unmatched bases: 5. The CDR3 is 14 residues long. The germline V gene has CDR1 SQVTM and CDR2 ANQGSEA. The CDR3 DNA sequence: TGCAGCGCCCCCGACAGGGGGTCCTACAATGAGCAGTTCTTC. Amino acid sequence: CSAPDRGSYNEQFF.

The rearrangement joins TRBV4-1 to TRBJ2-2; D is unclear. V shed 1 base and J shed 1 base, with 10 bases lying between them. CDR3 length: 16 residues. The germline gives CDR1 MGHRA, CDR2 YSYEKL. The CDR3 sequence is CASSQAPVKNTGELFF. The CDR3 coding sequence is TGCGCCAGCAGCCAAGCCCCAGTTAAGAACACCGGGGAGCTGTTTTTT.

The chain recombines TRBV7-9 with TRBJ2-7; 12 bases map to TRBD2. This CDR3 comprises 19 residues. Germline V gene data show CDR1 as SEHNR and CDR2 as FQNEAQ (reference sequence). With 5 bases clipped from V and 7 bases from J, the junction kept 21 bases outside the gene matches. CDR3 bases: TGTGCCAGCAGCGATACGCAAACACATACTAGCGGGAGGCTGGGAGAGCAGTACTTC. Translation gives CASSDTQTHTSGRLGEQYF.

J is TRBJ2-5 and V is TRBV13; D is perhaps TRBD1 or TRBD2 (5 bases each). The length of the CDR3 is 17 residues. V lost 5 bases to trimming and J lost 9 bases, with 28 bases between them. The V gene's germline CDR1 is PRHDT and CDR2 FYEKMQ (reference sequence). The CDR3 spells CASSSRSGARTQGAQYF. CDR3 nucleotides: TGTGCCAGCAGCAGCCGTTCCGGGGCCCGCACCCAAGGGGCCCAGTACTTC.

The chain couples TRBV18 to TRBJ2-7, with TRBD1 identical over 8 bases. CDR1 KGHSH and CDR2 LQKENI come from the germline V gene. The V gene end was trimmed by 3 bases and the J gene end by 4 bases; junction bases not matched to a gene: 5. The CDR3 extends over 14 amino acids. For the CDR3, the DNA is TGTGCCAGCTCACCGGGACAGGTACCTTACGAGCAGTACTTC. Its protein is CASSPGQVPYEQYF.

CDR3 nucleotide sequence: TGTGCCAGCATCGGGCAGGCGGGTTACTATGGCTACACCTTC. Translated: CASIGQAGYYGYTF. The chain couples TRBV28 to TRBJ1-2; the D is unclear. Germline V gene data show CDR1 as MDHEN and CDR2 as SYDVKM. This CDR3 comprises 14 residues. Trimming took 7 bases from V and 3 from J, leaving 15 bases between them.

The gene calls are TRBV6-6 and TRBJ2-2; no reliable D call. CDR1 and CDR2 from the germline V gene are MNHNY and SVGAGI (reference sequence). The germline V and J ends were trimmed by 7 bases and 4 bases, with 13 bases remaining between them. This CDR3 spans 14 amino acids. DNA for the CDR3: TGTGCCAGCATGGTGCGGCAGCTCACCGGGGAGCTGTTTTTT. As protein: CASMVRQLTGELFF.